This T cell receptor beta chain was captured in a study of blood T cell repertoires in COVID-19. The germline gives CDR1 SGHDT, CDR2 YYEEEE. V was clipped by 6 bases and J by 1 base, with 10 bases between them. This CDR3 spans 14 amino acids. The protocol was immunoSEQ multiplex PCR, while the TCRdb copy is restricted to in-frame clones and leaves out a portion. Here the sample spans 150,000 to 200,000 clones, approximately 92% being singletons. Seattle's enrolled individuals joined amid active infection and were then monitored longitudinally. This clonotype was obtained from a man aged 30-40 years with COVID-19, enrolled during active disease. J is TRBJ1-4 and V is TRBV5-6; the D is unclear. Sample: peripheral blood. The CDR3 DNA is TGTGCCAGCACCCTACAGTTAACTAATGAAAAACTGTTTTTT. Translating gives CASTLQLTNEKLFF.